This passage covers 20 T cell receptor beta chains from one sample sequenced in a study of control samples from healthy donors and cancer patients. Produced via immunoSEQ multiplex PCR; TCRdb's table is partial and in-frame only. The repertoire includes 350,000 to 450,000 clones, approximately 92% of them detected once, and 5% to 8% sits in the top ten. Sequenced: PBMCs. The receptors shown here come from a man between 35 and 55 years old with head and neck cancer.

The chain is built from TRBV28 and TRBJ2-7; 7 nucleotides line up with TRBD1. CDR1 and CDR2 (germline): MDHEN, SYDVKM. This CDR3 has 15 residues. J lost 4 bases, V lost 6 bases, and 12 bases had no gene match. CDR3 nucleotides: TGTGCCAGCAGCTCTACCCCGACAGGGAAATACGAGCAGTACTTC. Encoded protein: CASSSTPTGKYEQYF.

This clone was detected only once. This sequence joins TRBV2 and TRBJ2-7; TRBD1 matches 7 bases. The V gene end was trimmed by 6 bases and the J gene end by 4 bases; junction bases not matched to a gene: 9. In germline, CDR1 is SNHLY, CDR2 FYNNEI. The CDR3 runs 14 residues. The CDR3 DNA reads as TGTGCCAGCAGAAAACCCGGGACAGAATACGAGCAGTACTTC. Its protein product is CASRKPGTEYEQYF.

This chain links TRBV6-6 with TRBJ2-7; 7 bases agree with TRBD1. The J segment lost 0 bases and the V segment lost 7 bases, leaving 6 bases of the junction unmatched. Germline CDR1 reads MNHNY; CDR2 reads SVGAGI (reference sequence). The CDR3 extends over 14 amino acids. CDR3 in DNA: TGTGCCAGCACCTCGACAGGGCGCTCCTACGAGCAGTACTTC. Translated: CASTSTGRSYEQYF.

The chain carries TRBV6-2 or TRBV6-3 and TRBJ2-7; D uncertain. The ends were cut back, 6 bases at V and 0 bases at J, with 3 bases in the middle. This CDR3 comprises 11 residues. Germline V lookup: CDR1 MNHEY, CDR2 SVGEGT. The CDR3 loop reads CASSPSYEQYF. The DNA for the CDR3 is TGTGCCAGCAGCCCCTCCTACGAGCAGTACTTC.

The CDR3 region has the DNA TGTGCCACCAGTGATGCAGGGGGAGCCCGGCCTAGCACAGATACGCAGTATTTT. Amino acids: CATSDAGGARPSTDTQYF. V gene TRBV24-1 combines with J gene TRBJ2-3, with 7 nucleotides matching TRBD1. Germline CDR1 reads KGHDR; CDR2 reads SFDVKD. V trimming: 3 bases; J trimming: 0 bases; junction bases outside the gene matches: 11. This CDR3 is 18 amino acids long.

V is TRBV28 and J is TRBJ2-7; D is possibly TRBD1 (6 bases). The CDR3 covers 15 residues. CDR1 and CDR2 (germline): MDHEN, SYDVKM. V dropped 2 bases and J dropped 10 bases, with 21 bases sitting between them. CDR3 sequence: CASSLVGAQSKTQYF. In nucleotides, the CDR3 is TGTGCCAGCAGTTTAGTGGGGGCCCAGTCGAAAACCCAGTACTTC.

The chain combines TRBV10-1 with TRBJ2-5; D not resolved. V lost 9 bases, J lost 0 bases, and 8 bases lay in between. Germline-derived CDR1 and CDR2 are WNHNN and SYGVQD (reference sequence). The CDR3 has 12 amino acids. CDR3 in DNA: TGCGCCAGAGGACGGCACCAAGAGACCCAGTACTTC. Protein product: CARGRHQETQYF.

The chain combines TRBV6-6 with TRBJ1-5, with 7 bases fitting TRBD1. The CDR3 covers 16 residues. Germline assignment: CDR1 MNHNY and CDR2 SVGAGI (reference sequence). V trimming: 2 bases; J trimming: 0 bases; junction bases outside the gene matches: 4. The CDR3 nucleotides are TGTGCCAGCAGTTACCCCGACAGGGATAGCAATCAGCCCCAGCATTTT. Its protein product is CASSYPDRDSNQPQHF.

This chain connects TRBV3-1 (or the pseudogene TRBV3-2) to TRBJ1-6, with 11 bases matching TRBD1. This CDR3 is built from 15 residues. The V gene's germline CDR1 is LGHDT and CDR2 YNNKEL (reference sequence). V trimming: 3 bases; J trimming: 13 bases; junction bases outside the gene matches: 8. The DNA for the CDR3 is TGTGCCAGCAGCCATGTGGGGACAGGGGGGTTTCCCCTCCACTTT. Protein: CASSHVGTGGFPLHF.

The chain carries TRBV4-1 and TRBJ2-7; possible D gene TRBD2, 6 bases. Trimming stripped 5 bases from V and 0 bases from J, with 8 bases between. From germline, CDR1 is MGHRA and CDR2 YSYEKL. The CDR3 is 13 amino acids. CDR3 sequence: CASSVGSSYEQYF. In nucleotides, the CDR3 is TGCGCCAGCAGCGTCGGGAGCTCCTACGAGCAGTACTTC.

The rearrangement links TRBV10-2 to TRBJ2-1, with unresolved D. Germline CDR1 reads WSHSY; CDR2 reads SAAADI. Trimming took 10 bases from V and 0 from J, leaving 16 bases between them. This CDR3 has 15 residues. The CDR3 region is CATAPAPGSYNEQFF. DNA for the CDR3: TGCGCCACCGCACCGGCCCCTGGCTCCTACAATGAGCAGTTCTTC.

This chain connects TRBV24-1 to TRBJ2-1, with 10 bases aligning to TRBD2. CDR3 length: 13 residues. V shed 10 bases and J 5 bases; nucleotides not matched to a gene: 4. The germline CDR1 and CDR2 sequences are KGHDR and SFDVKD. For the CDR3, the DNA is TGTGCCACTCAGCGGGAGGGCGACAATGAGCAGTTCTTC. It specifies CATQREGDNEQFF.

The J gene is TRBJ1-5, the V gene TRBV30, with 7 positions matching TRBD1. This CDR3 is built from 17 residues. Per germline, CDR1 GTSNPN and CDR2 SVGIG (reference sequence). Trimming at V came to 0 bases and at J to 3 bases, leaving 11 bases not matched to a gene. The CDR3, as DNA: TGTGCCTGGAGTGTCGGTAGGAGACAGGGTTCCAATCAGCCCCAGCATTTT. Translating it yields CAWSVGRRQGSNQPQHF.

The chain combines TRBV19 with TRBJ2-5; D possibly matches TRBD1 or TRBD2 (7 bases each). V was clipped by 2 bases and J by 5 bases, with 12 bases between them. The V gene's germline CDR1 is LNHDA and CDR2 SQIVND (reference sequence). The CDR3 covers 14 residues. The DNA for the CDR3 is TGTGCCAGTAGTATAAACAGGGGAGGGGAGACCCAGTACTTC. This codes for CASSINRGGETQYF. Supplemented by reference TRBV19 and TRBJ2-5, the full variable domain reads DGGITQSPKYLFRKEGQNVTLSCEQNLNHDAMYWYRQDPGQGLRLIYYSQIVNDFQKGDIAEGYSVSREKKESFPLTVTSAQKNPTAFYLCASSINRGGETQYFGPGTRLLVL.

The J gene is TRBJ1-2, the V gene TRBV18, with D unresolved. CDR3 length equals 16 residues. Germline CDR1 and CDR2: KGHSH and LQKENI. Trimming cost V 0 bases and J 6 bases, with 17 bases left between them. CDR3 DNA: TGTGCCAGCTCACCACCAGGCTCCAAGATGGATCATGGCTACACCTTC. Its protein is CASSPPGSKMDHGYTF.

The chain combines TRBV11-2 with TRBJ2-7; tentatively, D is TRBD1 (6 bases). Germline V CDR1 and CDR2: SGHAT, FQNNGV. The CDR3 is made up of 14 amino acids. V lost 2 bases to trimming and J lost 5 bases, with 13 bases between them. This chain's CDR3 is CASSLTARGDEQYF. The CDR3 nucleotides read TGTGCCAGCAGCTTAACGGCCAGGGGCGACGAGCAGTACTTC.

This sequence joins TRBV19 and TRBJ2-5; tentative D call: TRBD1 (6 bases). Trimming shortened V by 6 bases and J by 5 bases, and 19 bases separated the two germline ends. This CDR3 spans 15 amino acids. Germline values: CDR1 LNHDA, CDR2 SQIVND (reference sequence). The DNA for the CDR3 is TGTGCCAGTAGACGATCCGACAGGCCGGGGGAGACCCAGTACTTC. It yields the protein CASRRSDRPGETQYF.

V and J are TRBV7-9 and TRBJ2-2; 12 bases fit TRBD2. The V gene end was trimmed by 5 bases and the J gene end by 5 bases; junction bases not matched to a gene: 3. This CDR3 is 15 amino acids long. The germline CDR1 and CDR2 sequences are SEHNR and FQNEAQ (reference sequence). The CDR3 nucleotides are TGTGCCAGCAGCCCCGGGACTAGCGGGACCGGGGAGCTGTTTTTT. It specifies CASSPGTSGTGELFF.

The chain has TRBV7-9 and TRBJ2-2, with a tentative D call TRBD2 (5 bases). The germline V gene has CDR1 SEHNR and CDR2 FQNEAQ (reference sequence). The CDR3 contains 14 residues. In nucleotides, the CDR3 is TGTGCTCTGAGGGCTGGTCCGAACACCGGGGAGCTGTTTTTT. It yields the protein CALRAGPNTGELFF. The whole variable domain, filled in from reference TRBV7-9 and TRBJ2-2, reads DTGVSQNPRHKITKRGQNVTFRCDPISEHNRLYWYRQTLGQGPEFLTYFQNEAQLEKSRLLSDRFSAERPKGSFSTLEIQRTEQGDSAMYLCALRAGPNTGELFFGEGSRLTVL.

The chain couples TRBV23-1 to TRBJ2-2; D may correspond to TRBD1 or TRBD2 (6 bases each). TRBV23-1 is assigned to the ORF class and has an uncertain function. This CDR3 region has 18 residues. Trimming cost V 2 bases and J 4 bases, with 20 bases left between them. CDR3 sequence: CASSQGNPGAPGTGELFF. The CDR3 coding sequence is TGCGCCAGCAGTCAAGGGAATCCGGGGGCGCCGGGCACCGGGGAGCTGTTTTTT.